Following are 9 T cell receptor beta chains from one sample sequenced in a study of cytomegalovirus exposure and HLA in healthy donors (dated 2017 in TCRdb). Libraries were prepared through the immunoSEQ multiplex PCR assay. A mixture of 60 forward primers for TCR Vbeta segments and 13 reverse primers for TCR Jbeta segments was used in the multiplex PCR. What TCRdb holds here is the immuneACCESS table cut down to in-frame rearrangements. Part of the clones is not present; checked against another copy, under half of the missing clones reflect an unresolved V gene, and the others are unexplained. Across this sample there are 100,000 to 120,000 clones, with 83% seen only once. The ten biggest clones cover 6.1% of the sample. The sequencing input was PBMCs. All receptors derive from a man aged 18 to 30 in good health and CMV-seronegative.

In nucleotides, the CDR3 is TGTGCCAGCAGCTTACCCTGGTTCAGGGACTCTGGAAACACCATATATTTT. This codes for CASSLPWFRDSGNTIYF. The chain uses TRBV7-2 and TRBJ1-3; a possible D gene is TRBD1 (5 bases). CDR1 and CDR2 from the germline V gene are SGHTA and FQGNSA. Trimming took 2 bases from V and 0 from J, leaving 14 bases between them. CDR3 length: 17 residues.

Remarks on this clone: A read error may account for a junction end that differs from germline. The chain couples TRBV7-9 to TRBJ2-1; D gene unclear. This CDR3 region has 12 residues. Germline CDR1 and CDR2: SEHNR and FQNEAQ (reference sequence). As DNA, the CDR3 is TGTTCCAGCAGCTTAACTCCCCATGAGCAGTTCTTC. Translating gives CSSSLTPHEQFF.

DNA for the CDR3: TGTGCCAGCAGCCCCGTGGGCTATCACAATGAGCAGTTCTTC. Encoded protein: CASSPVGYHNEQFF. The chain uses TRBV5-6 and TRBJ2-1; D ambiguous. CDR1 and CDR2 from the germline V gene are SGHDT and YYEEEE. V shed 4 bases and J shed 5 bases, with 13 bases lying between them. This CDR3 contains 14 residues.

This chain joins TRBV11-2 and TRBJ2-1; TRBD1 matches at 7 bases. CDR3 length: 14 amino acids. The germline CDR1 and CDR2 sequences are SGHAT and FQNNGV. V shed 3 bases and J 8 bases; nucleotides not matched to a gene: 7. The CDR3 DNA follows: TGTGCCAGCAGCTTGGGAAGGGGGCACGATGAGCAGTTCTTC. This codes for CASSLGRGHDEQFF.

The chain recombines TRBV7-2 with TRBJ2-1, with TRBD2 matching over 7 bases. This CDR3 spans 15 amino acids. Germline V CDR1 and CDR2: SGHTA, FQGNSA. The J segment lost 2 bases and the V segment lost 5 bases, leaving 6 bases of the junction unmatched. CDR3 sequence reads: CASSLRREPYNEQFF. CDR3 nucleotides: TGTGCCAGCAGCCTGCGGCGGGAGCCCTACAATGAGCAGTTCTTC.

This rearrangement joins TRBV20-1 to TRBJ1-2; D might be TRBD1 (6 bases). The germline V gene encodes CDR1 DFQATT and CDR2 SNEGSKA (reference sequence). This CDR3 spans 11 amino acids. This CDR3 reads CGGQPEGGYTF. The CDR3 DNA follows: TGCGGTGGACAGCCGGAGGGTGGCTACACCTTC.

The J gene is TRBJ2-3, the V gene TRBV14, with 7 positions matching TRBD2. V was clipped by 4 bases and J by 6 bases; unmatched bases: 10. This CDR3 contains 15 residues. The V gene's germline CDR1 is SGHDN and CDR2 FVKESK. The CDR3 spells CASSPSWGRADTQYF. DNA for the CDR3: TGTGCCAGCAGCCCAAGTTGGGGGAGGGCGGATACGCAGTATTTT.

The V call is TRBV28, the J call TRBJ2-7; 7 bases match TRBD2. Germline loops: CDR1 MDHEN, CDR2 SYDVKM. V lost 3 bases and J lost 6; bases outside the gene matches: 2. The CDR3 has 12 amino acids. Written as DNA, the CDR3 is TGTGCCAGCAGTTTTGGGGAGGGCGAGCAGTACTTC. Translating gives CASSFGEGEQYF.

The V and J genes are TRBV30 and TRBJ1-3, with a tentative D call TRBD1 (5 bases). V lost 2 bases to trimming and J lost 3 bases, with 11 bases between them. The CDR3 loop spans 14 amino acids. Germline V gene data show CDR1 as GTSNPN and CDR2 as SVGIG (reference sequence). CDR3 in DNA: TGTGCCTGGAGTTCAGGGCCAATTGGAAACACCATATATTTT. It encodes CAWSSGPIGNTIYF.